This T cell receptor (beta chain) was obtained from a study of technical replicates of blood from a few donors. Germline V lookup: CDR1 LGHNA, CDR2 YSLEER. This CDR3 spans 14 amino acids. The V end lost 1 base, the J end lost 5 bases, and 11 bases lay between the germline ends. The assay was immunoSEQ multiplex PCR, and TCRdb's table has in-frame clones only and misses some. The sample has 60,000 to 90,000 clones, roughly 89% seen once. This clone has only one observation. The receptor comes from a human donor in good health. The sample was T cells isolated from PBMCs. The gene calls are TRBV4-3 and TRBJ1-1; a weak D match, TRBD1 (6 bases). CDR3 protein: CASSQGRGGTEAFF. The CDR3 nucleotides read TGCGCCAGCAGCCAAGGCAGGGGCGGTACTGAAGCTTTCTTT.